A selection of T cell receptor beta chains follows, all from one sample in a study of cytomegalovirus exposure and HLA in healthy donors. Generated by immunoSEQ multiplex PCR, the TCRdb table keeps only in-frame clones and is missing some. The profile shows more than 140,000 clones, 75% of them singletons. Sequencing was done on a sample of PBMCs. The receptors were sampled from a man aged 35 to 55 in good health and CMV-seronegative. Both conserved end residues are part of each CDR3. The D gene is left open where the match is weak. Size is omitted from some rows. Given values are once, few, many or a class for expanded clones.

TRBV27	TRBD1	few	TRBJ1-6	TGTGCCAGCAGTGTCCGACAGGGTGTCTTCCACTTT	CASSVRQGVFHF
TRBV5-1	NA	NA	TRBJ2-5	TGCGCCAGCAGCTTGCGACAACCTAAAGAGACCCAGTACTTC	CASSLRQPKETQYF
TRBV4-3	NA	NA	TRBJ2-7	TGCGCCAGCAGCCAAGCCCAATCCTACGAGCAGTACTTC	CASSQAQSYEQYF
TRBV5-1	NA	NA	TRBJ1-2	TGCGCCAGCAGCTTGTGGGCCCCGGGGGATGGCTACACCTTC	CASSLWAPGDGYTF
TRBV5-1	TRBD1	NA	TRBJ2-3	TGCGCCAGCAGCTTGGCGACAGGGGCAGATACGCAGTATTTT	CASSLATGADTQYF
TRBV6-5	TRBD1	NA	TRBJ1-6	TGTGCCAGCAGTACCAGGACAGGGAGTAATTCACCCCTCCACTTT	CASSTRTGSNSPLHF
TRBV27	TRBD1	NA	TRBJ2-7	TGTGCCAGCAGTTTAGACAGGGGGGCCTACGAGCAGTACTTC	CASSLDRGAYEQYF
TRBV28	TRBD1	once	TRBJ1-2	TGTGCCAGCAGTTCCCGGGACAGGCAATCCTATGGCTACACCTTC	CASSSRDRQSYGYTF
TRBV9	TRBD2	NA	TRBJ2-1	TGTGCCAGCAGTCGTGGGCTAGCGGGGTACAATGAGCAGTTCTTC	CASSRGLAGYNEQFF
TRBV9	NA	NA	TRBJ1-3	TGTGCCAGCAGCCCCCAGGGCAGCTCTGGAAACACCATATATTTT	CASSPQGSSGNTIYF
TRBV6-1	NA	NA	TRBJ2-4	TGTGCCAGTACCGCGGTCTCCGCCAAAAACATTCAGTACTTC	CASTAVSAKNIQYF
TRBV30	NA	few	TRBJ1-5	TGTGCCTGGAGTCCAGGGGAACAGCCCCAGCATTTT	CAWSPGEQPQHF
TRBV18	NA	NA	TRBJ1-2	TGTGCCAGCGCACCAGAGAATAGTAACTATGGCTACACCTTC	CASAPENSNYGYTF
TRBV5-5	TRBD1	NA	TRBJ2-5	TGTGCCAGCAGCAGGGACAGAAAAGAGACCCAGTACTTC	CASSRDRKETQYF
TRBV5-1	TRBD1	NA	TRBJ1-5	TGCGCCACCAAAATCGGGTCGGACAGGGCCGCTTATAGCAATCAGTCCCAGCATTTT	CATKIGSDRAAYSNQSQHF
TRBV29-1	TRBD1	NA	TRBJ1-4	TGCAGCGTTTCGGGACAGGGTCATGAAAAACTGTTTTTT	CSVSGQGHEKLFF
TRBV11-3	TRBD1	NA	TRBJ2-7	TGTGCCAGCAGCTTAGCACAGGGGGCGCCTCAGTACTTC	CASSLAQGAPQYF
TRBV2	NA	NA	TRBJ2-3	TGTGCCAGCAGGGCACAGGGTACCCCAGATACGCAGTATTTT	CASRAQGTPDTQYF
TRBV27	NA	few	TRBJ2-3	TGTGCCAGCAGCTCCCCAGGGGCAGGTACGCAGTATTTT	CASSSPGAGTQYF
TRBV19	TRBD1	NA	TRBJ1-1	TGTGCCAGTAGCCACAGGGGGAGGGTCACTGAAGCTTTCTTT	CASSHRGRVTEAFF
TRBV7-9	TRBD1	NA	TRBJ1-5	TGTGCCAGCAGCTTAGAAGGCAGGGGGTACAATCAGCCCCAGCATTTT	CASSLEGRGYNQPQHF
TRBV12-2	NA	NA	TRBJ2-7	TGTGCAAGTCGCTTAGTACCACGGGTGCTCGCGGACTCCTACGAGCAGTACTTC	CASRLVPRVLADSYEQYF
TRBV18	NA	NA	TRBJ1-1	TGTGCCAGCTTGAGGGACACGAACACTGAAGCTTTCTTT	CASLRDTNTEAFF
TRBV18	NA	NA	TRBJ2-7	TGTGCCAGCTCACCGGCTTACGAGCAGTACTTC	CASSPAYEQYF
TRBV4-2	TRBD2	NA	TRBJ2-1	TGTGCCAGCAGCCTGACCTCTAGCGGGGGTTCCAATGAGCAGTTCTTC	CASSLTSSGGSNEQFF
TRBV6-5	NA	NA	TRBJ2-1	TGTGCCAGCAGTCTATACAGGGAAGGCAATGAGCAGTTCTTC	CASSLYREGNEQFF
TRBV18	TRBD2	NA	TRBJ2-1	TGTGCCAGCTCACCCCCACTAGCGGGGGCCTCAGGGGAGCAGTTCTTC	CASSPPLAGASGEQFF
TRBV5-1	NA	NA	TRBJ1-5	TGCGCCAGCAGCTTGGGTCCAGGGAACAATCAGCCCCAGCATTTT	CASSLGPGNNQPQHF
TRBV7-9	TRBD2	NA	TRBJ2-5	TGTGCCAGCAGCTTACTCGGGGGGGCTATTGAGACCCAGTACTTC	CASSLLGGAIETQYF
TRBV7-3	TRBD2	NA	TRBJ2-7	TGTGCCAGCAGCCCGGGGGGTTGGGACCCAGTGCAGTACTTC	CASSPGGWDPVQYF
TRBV9	NA	NA	TRBJ2-7	TGTGCCAGCAGCGCGGACAGTGATGGGCGGCTAGAGCAGTACTTC	CASSADSDGRLEQYF
TRBV15	NA	NA	TRBJ1-2	TGTGCCACCAGTCGACTCCAGGGGAAAGAGAACTATGGCTACACCTTC	CATSRLQGKENYGYTF
TRBV5-1	TRBD2	NA	TRBJ2-3	TGCGCCAGCAGCTTGCGGGACTACCGCACAGATACGCAGTATTTT	CASSLRDYRTDTQYF
TRBV27	NA	NA	TRBJ2-1	TGTGCCAGCAGTTTATCGGCGGGACAGAGGTACAATGAGCAGTTCTTC	CASSLSAGQRYNEQFF
TRBV5-1	TRBD2	few	TRBJ2-2	TGCGCCAGCAGCGTTCCTAGCGGGGGGGCCTTAACCGGGGAGCTGTTTTTT	CASSVPSGGALTGELFF
TRBV6-6	NA	NA	TRBJ1-5	TGTGCCAGCAGCCCGGGGGGGGCTCAGCCCCAGCATTTT	CASSPGGAQPQHF
TRBV6-5	TRBD2	NA	TRBJ2-3	TGTGCCAGCAGTTACTCGGGACTAACAGATACGCAGTATTTT	CASSYSGLTDTQYF
TRBV2	NA	NA	TRBJ1-1	TGTGCCAGCAACGAGGGATTGAACACTGAAGCTTTCTTT	CASNEGLNTEAFF
TRBV11-2	NA	NA	TRBJ2-3	TGTGCCAGCAGCTTAGCGACAGATACGCAGTATTTT	CASSLATDTQYF
TRBV4-2	NA	once	TRBJ2-5	TGTGCCAGCAGCCCAAGCCCAGATATGAGCGGGTCTTTGCAAGAGACCCAGTACTTC	CASSPSPDMSGSLQETQYF
TRBV12-5	TRBD1	NA	TRBJ2-7	TGTGCTAGTGGTTTGGACCTCCGGGACAGGGTCCACGAGCAGTACTTC	CASGLDLRDRVHEQYF
TRBV6-1	NA	NA	TRBJ2-6	TGTGCCAGCAGTGAAGGGACTGGCTCTGGGGCCAACGTCCTGACTTTC	CASSEGTGSGANVLTF